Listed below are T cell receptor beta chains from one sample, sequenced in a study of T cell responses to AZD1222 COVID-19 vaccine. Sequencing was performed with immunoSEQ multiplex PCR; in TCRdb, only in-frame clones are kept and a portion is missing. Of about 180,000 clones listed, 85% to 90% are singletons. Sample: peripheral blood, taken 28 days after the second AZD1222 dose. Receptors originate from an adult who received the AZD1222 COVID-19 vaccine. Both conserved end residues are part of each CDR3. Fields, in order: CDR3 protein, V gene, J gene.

CASSRDLGNTEAFF	TRBV4-1	TRBJ1-1
CASSLGGGAGQPQHF	TRBV7-2	TRBJ1-5
CASSIGTGNPNTEAFF	TRBV19	TRBJ1-1
CASSLRLVNTGELFF	TRBV5-5	TRBJ2-2
CAIRQGNWNTEAFF	TRBV10-3	TRBJ1-1
CASSPGTGFYGYTF	TRBV6-5	TRBJ1-2
CAWSVGGGMYF	TRBV30	TRBJ2-7
CASSLDWGPGTEAFF	TRBV5-4	TRBJ1-1
CASSPLTGKNSPLHF	TRBV18	TRBJ1-6
CAWSVPDPVGEKLFF	TRBV30	TRBJ1-4
CASQEPGNNEQFF	TRBV5-1	TRBJ2-1
CASGDVYGYTF	TRBV28	TRBJ1-2
CASSRGPTTEAFF	TRBV7-2	TRBJ1-1
CASSFRQGDEQFF	TRBV27	TRBJ2-1
CASRQGADTIYF	TRBV2	TRBJ1-3
CASSFQPGRLNDEQFF	TRBV7-6	TRBJ2-1
CASSVAVGAVTEAFF	TRBV9	TRBJ1-1
CASSGSSGGIGELFF	TRBV2	TRBJ2-2
CASSLATPGGNTEAFF	TRBV7-9	TRBJ1-1
CATSRDTGGAYEQFF	TRBV15	TRBJ2-1
CASSYLDREPQFF	TRBV6-5	TRBJ2-1
CASSTSKTENSGNTIYF	TRBV5-4	TRBJ1-3
CSVGQGINQPQHF	TRBV29-1	TRBJ1-5
CASSRITGTGESNYGYTF	TRBV6-6	TRBJ1-2
CSASGLGGGRQPQHF	TRBV20-1	TRBJ1-5
CASTSTSGGEETQYF	TRBV2	TRBJ2-5
CASSLGVTGTSEETQYF	TRBV5-4	TRBJ2-5
CASSLPGTANTEAFF	TRBV28	TRBJ1-1
CASSRMDRASSGANVLTF	TRBV27	TRBJ2-6
CASSPLTDTDTQYF	TRBV7-9	TRBJ2-3
CASSFGGNYGYTF	TRBV5-8	TRBJ1-2
CASSGTYTNTEAFF	TRBV6-2/TRBV6-3	TRBJ1-1
CASSQTSGFGNEQYF	TRBV5-1	TRBJ2-7